These 27 T cell receptor beta chains were all obtained from the same sample, sequenced in a study of identical twins. TCRdb used MiXCR to reprocess the 5' RACE reads, holding one entry per CDR3 protein. The table includes approximately 550,000 distinct CDR3 sequences, about 20% detected once. The data also belong to a second study, concerning yellow fever vaccine responses in identical twins.

Sequenced sample: CD4+ T cells sorted from blood. These receptors all come from a woman aged 18 to 35 in good health.

This clonotype was counted only a few times. Here the CDR3 reads CASSSQRENNEQFF. DNA of the CDR3: TGTGCCAGCAGCTCCCAGCGGGAGAACAATGAGCAGTTCTTC. The chain carries TRBV7-9 and TRBJ2-1, with 8 bases aligning to TRBD2. The junction had 4 bases not matched to a gene; V was cut back by 4 bases and J by 5 bases. Germline-derived CDR1 and CDR2 are SEHNR and FQNEAQ (reference sequence). The CDR3 length is 14 residues.

This clonotype was seen only a few times. This rearrangement joins TRBV3-1 to TRBJ2-1, with 8 bases identical to TRBD1. In germline, CDR1 is LGHDT, CDR2 YNNKEL (reference sequence). The CDR3 is made up of 15 amino acids. J was trimmed by 9 bases and V by 0 bases; bases with no gene match: 7. The CDR3: CASSQEPQGVGEQFF. The CDR3 DNA reads as TGTGCCAGCAGCCAAGAACCACAGGGGGTGGGTGAGCAGTTCTTC.

The J gene is TRBJ2-7, the V gene TRBV7-8, with D hard to call. The CDR3 covers 15 residues. CDR1 and CDR2 from the germline V gene are SGHVS and FQNEAQ. Trimming pared 1 base from V and 3 bases from J, leaving 13 bases between. CDR3 sequence reads: CASSLEPMLGYEQYV. CDR3 coding DNA: TGTGCCAGCAGCTTAGAACCCATGTTAGGCTACGAGCAGTACGTC.

CDR3 residues: CATSRGGFDSGRAVTGELFF. CDR3 in DNA: TGTGCCACCAGCAGAGGAGGGTTCGATAGCGGGAGGGCCGTCACCGGGGAGCTGTTTTTT. J is TRBJ2-2 and V is TRBV15; 11 bases align to TRBD2. Germline-derived CDR1 and CDR2 are LNHNV and YYDKDF (reference sequence). The CDR3 extends over 20 amino acids. V lost 1 base and J lost 4; bases outside the gene matches: 14.

This clonotype was counted only a few times. V is TRBV10-3 and J is TRBJ2-3; D is perhaps TRBD2 (6 bases). There are 17 residues in the CDR3. V lost 2 bases, J lost 1 base, and 16 bases lay in between. The germline CDR1 and CDR2 sequences are ENHRY and SYGVKD. This CDR3 reads CAISEQGGIRGTDTQYF. In DNA form, the CDR3 reads TGTGCCATCAGTGAGCAAGGCGGGATTCGGGGCACAGATACGCAGTATTTT.

CDR3 residues: CASSLEAGEQYF. The CDR3 bases are TGCGCCAGCAGCTTGGAGGCGGGCGAGCAGTACTTC. V usage is TRBV5-1 and J usage is TRBJ2-7, with D possibly matching TRBD2 (5 bases). Trimming shortened V by 0 bases and J by 6 bases, and 7 bases separated the two germline ends. Germline-derived CDR1 and CDR2 are SGHRS and YFSETQ. The CDR3 has 12 amino acids. The full variable domain, with the rest looked up from reference TRBV5-1 and TRBJ2-7, is KAGVTQTPRYLIKTRGQQVTLSCSPISGHRSVSWYQQTPGQGLQFLFEYFSETQRNKGNFPGRFSGRQFSNSRSEMNVSTLELGDSALYLCASSLEAGEQYFGPGTRLTVT.

Only a few counts were recorded for this clonotype. This rearrangement joins TRBV6-5 to TRBJ2-7; D gene uncertain. V lost 0 bases, J lost 1 base, and 10 bases lay in between. The germline CDR1 and CDR2 sequences are MNHEY and SVGAGI. This CDR3 spans 15 amino acids. CDR3 in DNA: TGTGCCAGCAGTTACTCGTATCGTCAGTCCTACGAGCAGTACTTC. Its protein product is CASSYSYRQSYEQYF.

The chain couples TRBV6-5 to TRBJ2-6; tentatively, D is TRBD1 (6 bases). Trimming left V 2 bases short and J 1 base short, with 18 bases between. CDR1 is MNHEY and CDR2 is SVGAGI in the germline V gene. The CDR3 length is 19 residues. CDR3 sequence: CASSYRPPQGDSGANVLTF. As DNA, the CDR3 is TGTGCCAGCAGTTACCGTCCTCCACAGGGTGATTCTGGGGCCAACGTCCTGACTTTC.

This clonotype has only a few counts. The chain employs TRBV12-3 or TRBV12-4 and TRBJ2-1; 8 nucleotides match TRBD2. Trimming cost V 5 bases and J 6 bases; bases outside gene matches: 9. The CDR3 sequence is 15 residues long. DNA for the CDR3: TGTGCCAGCAGTGCAGAAGCGGGAGTCGGCAATGAGCAGTTCTTC. Translated: CASSAEAGVGNEQFF.

This clonotype was observed a few times. The chain employs TRBV12-3 or TRBV12-4 and TRBJ2-4; D may be TRBD1 or TRBD2 (6 bases each). The germline V and J ends were trimmed by 3 bases and 4 bases, with 13 bases remaining between them. The CDR3 covers 15 residues. CDR3 in amino acids: CASSFGGQGKNIQYF. DNA of the CDR3: TGTGCCAGCAGTTTTGGGGGGCAGGGTAAAAACATTCAGTACTTC.

This clonotype appeared a few times. The CDR3 sequence is CASSTQGFEAYNEQFF. In nucleotides, the CDR3 is TGTGCCAGCAGCACACAGGGCTTCGAGGCCTACAATGAGCAGTTCTTC. J is TRBJ2-1 and V is TRBV7-2, with a weak D call TRBD1 (6 bases). Germline values: CDR1 SGHTA, CDR2 FQGNSA. Trimming took 5 bases from V and 2 from J, leaving 16 bases between them. This CDR3 spans 16 amino acids.

In this sample, this clonotype turned up a few times. The chain recombines TRBV4-1 with TRBJ2-3; TRBD2 matches 7 bases. There are 14 residues in the CDR3. Losses at the gene ends were 4 bases for V and 9 bases for J; bases not matched to a gene: 10. Germline V gene lookup returns CDR1 MGHRA and CDR2 YSYEKL. CDR3 nucleotides: TGCGCCAGCAGCCCCGGACTAGAGGCCAGGACGCAGTATTTT. It codes for CASSPGLEARTQYF.

This clonotype was seen a few times. This chain connects TRBV12-3 or TRBV12-4 to TRBJ2-1; tentatively, D is TRBD1 or TRBD2 (5 bases each). V was clipped by 5 bases and J by 4 bases, with 15 bases between them. The CDR3 covers 15 residues. CDR3 bases: TGTGCCAGCAGTCCCGAATGGGGACGGTACAATGAGCAGTTCTTC. Its translation: CASSPEWGRYNEQFF.

Only a few counts were recorded for this clonotype. This chain links TRBV20-1 with TRBJ2-5; the match to TRBD1 covers 11 bases. V was clipped by 6 bases and J by 2 bases; unmatched bases: 8. CDR1 and CDR2 (germline): DFQATT, SNEGSKA (reference sequence). This CDR3 comprises 15 residues. In nucleotides, the CDR3 is TGCAGTGCAACCGGTGGGGACAGGGGGCAAGAGACCCAGTACTTC. It encodes CSATGGDRGQETQYF.

This clonotype turned up a few times. The chain joins TRBV20-1 to TRBJ2-7; no firm D call. The CDR3 has 13 residues. V was pared by 1 base and J by 3 bases, with 10 bases between. Germline V CDR1 and CDR2: DFQATT, SNEGSKA (reference sequence). The CDR3 here is CSARGDTRYEQYF. The CDR3 region has the DNA TGCAGTGCTAGAGGAGACACCCGCTACGAGCAGTACTTC.

This clonotype was found a few times. The V and J genes are TRBV12-3 or TRBV12-4 and TRBJ1-1; tentative D call: TRBD1 (5 bases). The CDR3 contains 13 residues. V was cut by 2 bases and J by 8 bases, with 12 bases left in between. The CDR3 protein is CASSLLGAPEAFF. CDR3 nucleotide sequence: TGTGCCAGCAGTTTACTCGGGGCCCCGGAAGCTTTCTTT.

At least ten counts were recorded for this clonotype. V usage is TRBV11-2 and J usage is TRBJ1-2, with D uncertain. Trimming took 2 bases from V and 4 from J, leaving 11 bases between them. The CDR3 totals 14 residues. Germline assignment: CDR1 SGHAT and CDR2 FQNNGV. CDR3 protein: CASSLQTRTYGYTF. In nucleotides, the CDR3 is TGTGCCAGCAGCTTACAGACACGGACCTATGGCTACACCTTC.

In its sample, this clonotype was seen many times. This chain uses TRBV5-1 with TRBJ2-5, with D tentatively TRBD2 (5 bases). CDR1 SGHRS and CDR2 YFSETQ come from the germline V gene. The V end lost 0 bases, the J end lost 4 bases, and 13 bases lay between the germline ends. The CDR3 has 15 amino acids. The CDR3 reads CASSLGWGERETQYF. CDR3 nucleotide sequence: TGCGCCAGCAGCTTGGGCTGGGGAGAGAGAGAGACCCAGTACTTC. Full variable domain (remainder filled in from reference TRBV5-1 and TRBJ2-5): KAGVTQTPRYLIKTRGQQVTLSCSPISGHRSVSWYQQTPGQGLQFLFEYFSETQRNKGNFPGRFSGRQFSNSRSEMNVSTLELGDSALYLCASSLGWGERETQYFGPGTRLLVL.

The sample holds many counts of this clonotype. The chain carries TRBV18 and TRBJ2-2; 7 positions agree with TRBD1. The CDR3 length is 16 residues. V dropped 2 bases and J dropped 4; count of bases not matched to a gene: 7. Germline V gene sequence: CDR1 KGHSH, CDR2 LQKENI. CDR3 loop: CASSPSDRASTGELFF. CDR3 DNA: TGTGCCAGCTCACCATCAGACAGGGCGTCCACCGGGGAGCTGTTTTTT.

This clonotype showed up just a few times. As DNA, the CDR3 is TGCGCCAGCAGGCGGCTGGGGGGGGGCCGCGATGAGCAGTTCTTC. Protein: CASRRLGGGRDEQFF. The chain carries TRBV5-1 and TRBJ2-1, with a possible D match to TRBD2 (7 bases). Germline V gene lookup returns CDR1 SGHRS and CDR2 YFSETQ. CDR3 length equals 15 residues. The ends were cut back, 5 bases at V and 8 bases at J, with 20 bases in the middle. Together with reference TRBV5-1 and TRBJ2-1, the CDR3 gives the full variable domain: KAGVTQTPRYLIKTRGQQVTLSCSPISGHRSVSWYQQTPGQGLQFLFEYFSETQRNKGNFPGRFSGRQFSNSRSEMNVSTLELGDSALYLCASRRLGGGRDEQFFGPGTRLTVL.

J is TRBJ1-1 and V is TRBV5-1; 7 bases map to TRBD1. Unmatched junction bases numbered 6, after V lost 0 bases and J lost 7 bases. The CDR3 is made up of 14 amino acids. CDR1 SGHRS and CDR2 YFSETQ come from the germline V gene. CDR3 in amino acids: CASSLAGGYNEAFF. The CDR3 DNA sequence: TGCGCCAGCAGCTTGGCAGGGGGTTATAATGAAGCTTTCTTT. Based on the CDR3 plus reference TRBV5-1 and TRBJ1-1, the full variable domain is KAGVTQTPRYLIKTRGQQVTLSCSPISGHRSVSWYQQTPGQGLQFLFEYFSETQRNKGNFPGRFSGRQFSNSRSEMNVSTLELGDSALYLCASSLAGGYNEAFFGQGTRLTVV.

V gene TRBV10-3 combines with J gene TRBJ2-1, with TRBD2 matching 15 bases. The germline V gene encodes CDR1 ENHRY and CDR2 SYGVKD. The ends lost 0 bases at V and 4 bases at J; junction bases unmatched: 10. There are 20 residues in the CDR3. The CDR3 here is CAISESGTSGRPPIYNEQFF. The CDR3 DNA sequence: TGTGCCATCAGTGAGTCGGGGACTAGCGGGAGGCCACCCATATACAATGAGCAGTTCTTC.

The rearrangement uses TRBV2 and TRBJ2-7; 12 nucleotides line up with TRBD2. This CDR3 is 16 amino acids long. Germline V lookup: CDR1 SNHLY, CDR2 FYNNEI. V dropped 6 bases and J dropped 0; count of bases not matched to a gene: 6. CDR3 coding DNA: TGTGCCAGCAGCGCGGGACTAGCGGGTAGCTCCTACGAGCAGTACTTC. It is translated as CASSAGLAGSSYEQYF.

The table lists this clonotype with a few counts. The chain combines TRBV6-2 or TRBV6-3 with TRBJ2-5, with D unclear. This CDR3 comprises 14 residues. V was shortened by 2 bases and J by 1 base, with 8 bases between the two germline ends. The germline V gene has CDR1 MNHEY and CDR2 SVGEGT. The CDR3 reads CASSYGIFQETQYF. The CDR3 coding sequence is TGTGCCAGCAGTTACGGGATCTTCCAAGAGACCCAGTACTTC.

The gene calls are TRBV5-6 and TRBJ2-3; D gene ambiguous. Germline assignment: CDR1 SGHDT and CDR2 YYEEEE. The CDR3 is made up of 16 amino acids. Trimming cost V 4 bases and J 0 bases, with 15 bases left between them. CDR3 DNA sequence: TGTGCCAGCAGCCTGAAGACCGTTGCTAGCACAGATACGCAGTATTTT. Residues: CASSLKTVASTDTQYF. Complete variable domain (other parts from reference TRBV5-6 and TRBJ2-3): DAGVTQSPTHLIKTRGQQVTLRCSPKSGHDTVSWYQQALGQGPQFIFQYYEEEERQRGNFPDRFSGHQFPNYSSELNVNALLLGDSALYLCASSLKTVASTDTQYFGPGTRLTVL.

The chain has TRBV20-1 and TRBJ1-2, with D possibly TRBD1 on 5 matching bases. Trimming shortened V by 6 bases and J by 4 bases, and 12 bases separated the two germline ends. Germline assignment: CDR1 DFQATT and CDR2 SNEGSKA (reference sequence). This CDR3 is built from 12 residues. CDR3 DNA: TGCAGTGCCCCAGGGACGTCCTATGGCTACACCTTC. This gives the protein CSAPGTSYGYTF.

This clonotype showed up just a few times. The chain has TRBV10-3 and TRBJ2-1, with D maybe TRBD2 (5 bases). CDR1 and CDR2 from the germline V gene are ENHRY and SYGVKD. The ends were cut back, 6 bases at V and 5 bases at J, with 14 bases in the middle. The CDR3 contains 14 residues. The DNA for the CDR3 is TGTGCCATCAGGAGAACTAGTAACGACAATGAGCAGTTCTTC. It codes for CAIRRTSNDNEQFF.